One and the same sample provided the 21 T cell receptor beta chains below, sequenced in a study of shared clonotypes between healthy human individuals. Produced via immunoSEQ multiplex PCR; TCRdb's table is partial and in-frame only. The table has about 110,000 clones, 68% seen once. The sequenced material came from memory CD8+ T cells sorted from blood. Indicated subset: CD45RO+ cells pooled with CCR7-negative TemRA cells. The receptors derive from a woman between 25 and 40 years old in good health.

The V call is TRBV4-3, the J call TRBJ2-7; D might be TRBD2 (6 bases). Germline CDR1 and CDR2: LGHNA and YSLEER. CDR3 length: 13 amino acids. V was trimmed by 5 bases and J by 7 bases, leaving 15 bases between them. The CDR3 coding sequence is TGCGCCAGCAGCGCCCCGGGGGAGATGGAGCAGTACTTC. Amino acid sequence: CASSAPGEMEQYF.

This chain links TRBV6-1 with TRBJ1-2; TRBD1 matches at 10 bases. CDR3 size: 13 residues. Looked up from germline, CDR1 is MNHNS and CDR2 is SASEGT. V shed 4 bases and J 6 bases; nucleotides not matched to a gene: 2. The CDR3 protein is CASSAGTGDGYTF. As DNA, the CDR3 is TGTGCCAGCAGTGCGGGGACAGGGGATGGCTACACCTTC.

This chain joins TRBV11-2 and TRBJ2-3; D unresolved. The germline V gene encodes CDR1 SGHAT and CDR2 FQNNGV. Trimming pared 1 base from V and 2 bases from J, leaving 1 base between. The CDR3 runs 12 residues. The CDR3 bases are TGTGCCAGCAGCTTAGTCACAGATACGCAGTATTTT. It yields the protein CASSLVTDTQYF.

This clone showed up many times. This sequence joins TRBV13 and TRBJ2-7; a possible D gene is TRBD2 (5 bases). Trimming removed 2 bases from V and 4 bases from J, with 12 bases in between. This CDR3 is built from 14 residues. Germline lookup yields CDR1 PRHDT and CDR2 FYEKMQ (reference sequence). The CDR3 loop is CASSLSSASYEQYF. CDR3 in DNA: TGTGCCAGCAGCTTAAGTAGCGCAAGTTACGAGCAGTACTTC. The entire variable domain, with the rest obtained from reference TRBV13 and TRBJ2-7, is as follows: AAGVIQSPRHLIKEKRETATLKCYPIPRHDTVYWYQQGPGQDPQFLISFYEKMQSDKGSIPDRFSAQQFSDYHSELNMSSLELGDSALYFCASSLSSASYEQYFGPGTRLTVT.

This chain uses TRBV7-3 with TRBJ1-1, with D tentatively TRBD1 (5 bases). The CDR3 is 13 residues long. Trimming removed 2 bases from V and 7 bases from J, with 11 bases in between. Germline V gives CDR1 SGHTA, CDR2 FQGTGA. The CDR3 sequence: CASSLGAGIEAFF. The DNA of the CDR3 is TGTGCCAGCAGCTTAGGGGCGGGCATTGAAGCTTTCTTT.

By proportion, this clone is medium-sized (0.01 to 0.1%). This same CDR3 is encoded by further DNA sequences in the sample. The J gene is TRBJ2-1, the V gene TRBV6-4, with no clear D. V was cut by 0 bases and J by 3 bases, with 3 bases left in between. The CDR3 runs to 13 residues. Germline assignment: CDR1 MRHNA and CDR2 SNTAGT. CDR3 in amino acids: CASSDSDYNEQFF. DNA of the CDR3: TGTGCCAGCAGTGACTCGGACTACAATGAGCAGTTCTTC.

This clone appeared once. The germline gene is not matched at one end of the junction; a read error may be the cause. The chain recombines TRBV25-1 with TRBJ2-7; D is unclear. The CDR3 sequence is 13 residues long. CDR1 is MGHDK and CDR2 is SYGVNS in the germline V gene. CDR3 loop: CASKGLHSYEQCF. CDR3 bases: TGTGCCAGCAAAGGGCTCCACTCCTACGAGCAGTGCTTC.

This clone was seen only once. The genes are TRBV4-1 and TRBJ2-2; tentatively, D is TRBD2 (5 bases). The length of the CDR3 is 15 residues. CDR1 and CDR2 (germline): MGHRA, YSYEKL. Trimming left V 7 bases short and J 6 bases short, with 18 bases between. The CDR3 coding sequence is TGCGCCAGCACCAAAAGCGGAGACCACGCCGGGGAGCTGTTTTTT. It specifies CASTKSGDHAGELFF.

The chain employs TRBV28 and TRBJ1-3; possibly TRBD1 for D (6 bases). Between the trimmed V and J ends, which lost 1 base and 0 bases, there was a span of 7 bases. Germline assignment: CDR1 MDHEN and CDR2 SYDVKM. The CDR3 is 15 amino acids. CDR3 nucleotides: TGTGCCAGCAGTTTATACAGGGACTCTGGAAACACCATATATTTT. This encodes CASSLYRDSGNTIYF.

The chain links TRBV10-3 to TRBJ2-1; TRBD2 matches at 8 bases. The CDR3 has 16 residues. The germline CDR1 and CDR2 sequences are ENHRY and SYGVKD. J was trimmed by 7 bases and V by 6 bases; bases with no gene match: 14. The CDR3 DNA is TGTGCCATCAGATCGACTAGCGTTCCCATCGGGAATGAGCAGTTCTTC. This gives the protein CAIRSTSVPIGNEQFF.

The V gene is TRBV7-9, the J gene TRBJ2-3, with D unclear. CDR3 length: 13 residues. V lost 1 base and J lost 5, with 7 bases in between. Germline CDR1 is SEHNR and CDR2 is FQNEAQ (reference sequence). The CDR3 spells CASSLVLRDTQYF. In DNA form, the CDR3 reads TGTGCCAGCAGCTTAGTTCTGCGAGATACGCAGTATTTT.

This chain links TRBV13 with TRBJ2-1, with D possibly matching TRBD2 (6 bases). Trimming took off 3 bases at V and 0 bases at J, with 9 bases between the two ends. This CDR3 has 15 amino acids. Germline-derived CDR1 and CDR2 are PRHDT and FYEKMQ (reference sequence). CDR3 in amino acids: CASSLEGSSYNEQFF. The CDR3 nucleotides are TGTGCCAGCAGCTTGGAGGGAAGCTCCTACAATGAGCAGTTCTTC.

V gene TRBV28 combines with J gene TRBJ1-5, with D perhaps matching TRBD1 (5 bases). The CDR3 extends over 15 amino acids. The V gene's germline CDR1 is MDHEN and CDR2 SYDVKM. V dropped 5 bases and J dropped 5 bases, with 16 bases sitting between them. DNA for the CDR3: TGTGCCAGCAGTCCCCCCGACAGAAGCTATCAGCCCCAGCATTTT. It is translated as CASSPPDRSYQPQHF.

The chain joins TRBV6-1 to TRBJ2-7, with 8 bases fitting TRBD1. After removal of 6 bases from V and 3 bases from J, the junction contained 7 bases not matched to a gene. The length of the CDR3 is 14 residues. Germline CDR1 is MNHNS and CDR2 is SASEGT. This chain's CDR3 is CASSPAGGLYEQYF. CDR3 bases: TGTGCCAGCAGCCCCGCAGGGGGCCTCTACGAGCAGTACTTC.

The chain's CDR3 is CASSQDVGVPEKLFF. CDR3 nucleotides: TGTGCCAGCAGCCAAGATGTGGGGGTTCCTGAAAAACTGTTTTTT. This chain links TRBV4-2 with TRBJ1-4, with a possible D match to TRBD1 (5 bases). The V gene's germline CDR1 is LGHNA and CDR2 YNFKEQ. The CDR3 is 15 amino acids. Between the trimmed V and J ends, which lost 0 bases and 7 bases, there was a span of 12 bases.

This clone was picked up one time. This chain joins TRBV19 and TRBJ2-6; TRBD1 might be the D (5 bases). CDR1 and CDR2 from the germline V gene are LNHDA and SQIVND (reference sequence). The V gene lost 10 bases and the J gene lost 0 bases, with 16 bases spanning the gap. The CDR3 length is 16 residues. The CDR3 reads CATYAGPTSGANVLTF. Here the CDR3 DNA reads TGTGCCACTTACGCAGGGCCCACCTCTGGGGCCAACGTCCTGACTTTC.

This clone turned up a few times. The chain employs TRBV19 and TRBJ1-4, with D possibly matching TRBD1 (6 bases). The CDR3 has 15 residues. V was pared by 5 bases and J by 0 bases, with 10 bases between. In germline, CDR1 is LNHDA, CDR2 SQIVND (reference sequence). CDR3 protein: CASSPWTATNEKLFF. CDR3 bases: TGTGCCAGTAGTCCCTGGACAGCAACTAATGAAAAACTGTTTTTT. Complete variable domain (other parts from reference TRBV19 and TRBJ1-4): DGGITQSPKYLFRKEGQNVTLSCEQNLNHDAMYWYRQDPGQGLRLIYYSQIVNDFQKGDIAEGYSVSREKKESFPLTVTSAQKNPTAFYLCASSPWTATNEKLFFGSGTQLSVL.

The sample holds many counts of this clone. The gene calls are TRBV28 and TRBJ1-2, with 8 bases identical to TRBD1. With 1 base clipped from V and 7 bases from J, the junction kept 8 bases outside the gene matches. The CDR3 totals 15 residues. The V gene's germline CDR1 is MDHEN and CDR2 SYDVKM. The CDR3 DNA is TGTGCCAGCAGTTTATCCCCGGACAGGGTCAGTGGCTACACCTTC. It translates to CASSLSPDRVSGYTF.

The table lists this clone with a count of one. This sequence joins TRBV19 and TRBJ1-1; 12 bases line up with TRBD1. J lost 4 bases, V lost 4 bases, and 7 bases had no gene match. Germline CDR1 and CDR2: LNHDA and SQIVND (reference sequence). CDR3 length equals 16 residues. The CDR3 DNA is TGTGCCAGTAGTACAGGGACAGGGGGCTTGGGCACTGAAGCTTTCTTT. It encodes CASSTGTGGLGTEAFF.

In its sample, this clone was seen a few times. The CDR3 DNA follows: TGCGCCAGCAGCCAGGGTTGGGGCGAATCCTACGAGCAGTACTTC. This codes for CASSQGWGESYEQYF. The rearrangement links TRBV4-1 to TRBJ2-7; perhaps TRBD1 as D (5 bases). In germline, CDR1 is MGHRA, CDR2 YSYEKL. The CDR3 is 15 amino acids. Trimming removed 3 bases from V and 1 base from J, with 13 bases in between.

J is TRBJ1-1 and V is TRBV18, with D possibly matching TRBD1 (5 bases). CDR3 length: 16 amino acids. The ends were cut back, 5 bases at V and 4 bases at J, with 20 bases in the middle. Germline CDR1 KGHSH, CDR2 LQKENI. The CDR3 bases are TGTGCCAGCTCATCCCAGGGTCCCCACTTACCCACTGAAGCTTTCTTT. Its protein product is CASSSQGPHLPTEAFF.